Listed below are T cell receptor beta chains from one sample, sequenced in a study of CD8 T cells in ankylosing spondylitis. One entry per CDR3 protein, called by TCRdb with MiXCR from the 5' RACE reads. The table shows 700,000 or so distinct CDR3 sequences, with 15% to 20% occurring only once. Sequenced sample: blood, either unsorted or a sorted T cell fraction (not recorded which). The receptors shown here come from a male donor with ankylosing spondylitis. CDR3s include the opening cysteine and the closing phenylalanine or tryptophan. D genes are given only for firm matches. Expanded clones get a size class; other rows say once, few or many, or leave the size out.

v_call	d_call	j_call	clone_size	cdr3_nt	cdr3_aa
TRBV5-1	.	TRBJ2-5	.	TGCGCCAGCAGCTTGGTGGCCACAGGGATCGGAGAGACCCAGTACTTC	CASSLVATGIGETQYF
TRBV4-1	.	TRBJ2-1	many	TGCGCCAGCAGCCCAGGGATACTCGTCAATGAGCAGTTCTTC	CASSPGILVNEQFF
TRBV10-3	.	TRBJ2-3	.	TGTGCCATCAGTGTTGAGGGAGGACTCACAGATACGCAGTATTTT	CAISVEGGLTDTQYF
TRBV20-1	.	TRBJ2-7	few	TGCAGTGCTAGGGAGGACACCTACGAGCAGTACTTC	CSAREDTYEQYF
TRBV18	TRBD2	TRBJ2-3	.	TGTGCCAGCTCACCACCGGGGCTAGCGGGGGTTACAGATACGCAGTATTTT	CASSPPGLAGVTDTQYF
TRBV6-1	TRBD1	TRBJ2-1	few	TGTGCCAGCAGACCCGACAGGGTGAGTTACAATGAGCAGTTCTTC	CASRPDRVSYNEQFF
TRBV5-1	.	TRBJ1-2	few	TGCGCCAGCAGCTTGGAAGCAGGACTACTCTATGGCTACACCTTC	CASSLEAGLLYGYTF
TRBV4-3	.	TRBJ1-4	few	TGCGCCAGCAGCCAAGCGCCAGGCCGAAAACTGTTTTTT	CASSQAPGRKLFF
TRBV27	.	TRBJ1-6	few	TGTGCCAGCAGTTACGTCGGGGCCCCCCTCCACTTT	CASSYVGAPLHF
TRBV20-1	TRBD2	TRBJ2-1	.	TGCAGTGCTCCCCGTGCGGGGGATTTCTACAATGAGCAGTTCTTC	CSAPRAGDFYNEQFF
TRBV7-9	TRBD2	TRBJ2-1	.	TGTGCCAGCAGCTTGCGGGCGGGAGTGTCCTACAATGAGCAGTTCTTC	CASSLRAGVSYNEQFF
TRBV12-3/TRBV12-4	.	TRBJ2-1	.	TGTGCCAGCAGCTCCCTGGGTTCCTACAATGAGCAGTTCTTC	CASSSLGSYNEQFF
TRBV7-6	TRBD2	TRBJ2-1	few	TGTGCCAGCAGCCAGGCGCTAGCGGGGGCCTACAATGAGCAGTTCTTC	CASSQALAGAYNEQFF
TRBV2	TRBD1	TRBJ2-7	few	TGTGCCAGCAGTGTTCGACAGGGACCCTACGAGCAGTACTTC	CASSVRQGPYEQYF
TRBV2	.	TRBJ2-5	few	TGTGCCAGCAGTGCTTTTGGCAGGGACGATTGGACCCAGTACTTC	CASSAFGRDDWTQYF
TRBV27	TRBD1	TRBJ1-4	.	TGTGCCAGCAGTCCGAGACAGGGAGAAAAACTGTTTTTT	CASSPRQGEKLFF
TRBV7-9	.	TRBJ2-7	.	TGTGCCAGCAGCCATTCGGCAGGGAGCCCCTACGAGCAGTACTTC	CASSHSAGSPYEQYF
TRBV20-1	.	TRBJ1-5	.	TGCAGTGCTAGCGGTCAGAATAGCAATCAGCCCCAGCATTTT	CSASGQNSNQPQHF
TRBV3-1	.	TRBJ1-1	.	TGTGCCAGCAGCCAAGACCCTGGACTGAACACTGAAGCTTTCTTT	CASSQDPGLNTEAFF
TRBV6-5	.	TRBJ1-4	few	TGTGCCAGCAGTTCACTGACAGCAACTAATGAAAAACTGTTTTTT	CASSSLTATNEKLFF
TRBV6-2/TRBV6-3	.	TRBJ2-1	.	TGTGCCAGCACCAGTTCCCACACGAATGAGCAGTTCTTC	CASTSSHTNEQFF
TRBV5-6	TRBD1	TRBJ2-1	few	TGTGCCAGCAGCCCCGGACAGGACTCCTACAATGAGCAGTTCTTC	CASSPGQDSYNEQFF
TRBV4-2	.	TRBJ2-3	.	TGTGCCAGCAGCCGCCGACAGGGAGGCGCTAAGGCCCTCGAGGAGTCGGATACGCAGTATTTT	CASSRRQGGAKALEESDTQYF
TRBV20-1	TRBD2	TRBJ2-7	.	TGCAGTGCTAGAGATGTGGGCGGGGGACCCGAGCAGTACTTC	CSARDVGGGPEQYF
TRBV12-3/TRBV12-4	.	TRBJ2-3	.	TGTGCCAGCAGTTTATCCGGAGCGCCCCACGGTACGCAGTATTTT	CASSLSGAPHGTQYF
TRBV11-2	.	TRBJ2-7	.	TGTGCCAGCAGCGGGGGGGCGTTGGTCTACGAGCAGTACTTC	CASSGGALVYEQYF
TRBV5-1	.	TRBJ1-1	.	TGCGCCAGCAGCCCCGGAGTAGCCCCAATGAACACTGAAGCTTTCTTT	CASSPGVAPMNTEAFF
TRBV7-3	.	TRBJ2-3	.	TGTGCCAGCAGCTTAAGCGGAGGGCCATCAGATACGCAGTATTTT	CASSLSGGPSDTQYF
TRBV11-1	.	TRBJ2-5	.	TGTGCCAGCAGCTTGAGGTCCTCACCGGGCGAGACCCAGTACTTC	CASSLRSSPGETQYF
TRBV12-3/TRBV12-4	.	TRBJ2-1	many	TGTGCCAGCAGCCTCCGGGACAATGAGCAGTTCTTC	CASSLRDNEQFF
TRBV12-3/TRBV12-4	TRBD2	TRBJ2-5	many	TGTGCCAGCAGTTTTAGCGGGATCAGAGAGACCCAGTACTTC	CASSFSGIRETQYF
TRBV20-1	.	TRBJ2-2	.	TGCAGTGCTAGACCCGGGAGCACCGGGGAGCTGTTTTTT	CSARPGSTGELFF
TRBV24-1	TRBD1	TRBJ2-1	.	TGTGCCACCAGTGATACGGGACAGGGGGCGCGTGAGCAGTTCTTC	CATSDTGQGAREQFF
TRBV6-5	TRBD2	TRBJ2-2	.	TGTGCCAGCAGTTACGGAGCGGGGGGTACCGGGGAGCTGTTTTTT	CASSYGAGGTGELFF
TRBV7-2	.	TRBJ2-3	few	TGTGCCAGCAGGGATACCCTTGGGGGTACGCAGTATTTT	CASRDTLGGTQYF
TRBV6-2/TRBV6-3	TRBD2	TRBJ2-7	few	TGTGCCAGCAGATTACTAGCGGGGGGATACGAGCAGTACTTC	CASRLLAGGYEQYF
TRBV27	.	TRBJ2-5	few	TGTGCCAGCAGTTGGGGCAGGGGTGGAGAGACCCAGTACTTC	CASSWGRGGETQYF
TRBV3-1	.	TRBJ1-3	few	TGTGCCAGCAGCCAAGCGGGGGCTGGAAACACCATATATTTT	CASSQAGAGNTIYF
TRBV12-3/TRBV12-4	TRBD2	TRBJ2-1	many	TGTGCCAGCAGTTCCTATGGGACTAGCGGGAAGGATGAGCAGTTCTTC	CASSSYGTSGKDEQFF
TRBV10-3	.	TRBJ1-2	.	TGTGCCATCAGTCCAGGGGAACGTGGCTACACCTTC	CAISPGERGYTF
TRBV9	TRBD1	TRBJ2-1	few	TGTGCCAGCAGCGCCTGGGACAGGGGCGATGAGCAGTTCTTC	CASSAWDRGDEQFF
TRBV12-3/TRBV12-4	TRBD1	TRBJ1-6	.	TGTGCCAGCAGTACAATGGGACAGGGGTCACCCCTCCACTTT	CASSTMGQGSPLHF
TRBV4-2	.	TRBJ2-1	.	TGTGCCAGCAGCCAAGACGGCGACCTTTTCTACAATGAGCAGTTCTTC	CASSQDGDLFYNEQFF
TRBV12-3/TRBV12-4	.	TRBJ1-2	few	TGTGCCAGCACCCCTAAAGGGGGGGGGAACTATGGCTACACCTTC	CASTPKGGGNYGYTF
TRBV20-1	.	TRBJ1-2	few	TGCAGTGCTAAACCCCCGGGGCTGGGAGGCTACACCTTC	CSAKPPGLGGYTF
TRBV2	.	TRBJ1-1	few	TGTGCCAGCAGTGAAAGGGTCCCTGAAGCTTTCTTT	CASSERVPEAFF
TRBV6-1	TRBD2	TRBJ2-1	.	TGTGCCAGCACGGTGGCGGGAGGAAATAATGAGCAGTTCTTC	CASTVAGGNNEQFF
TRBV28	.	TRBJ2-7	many	TGTGCCAGCAGTTTAAGGCAGGGTTCCTACGAGCAGTACTTC	CASSLRQGSYEQYF
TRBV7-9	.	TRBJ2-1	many	TGTGCCAGCAGCTTAGGCGGGCTCGGGGGTGAGCAGTTCTTC	CASSLGGLGGEQFF
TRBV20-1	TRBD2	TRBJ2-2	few	TGCAGTGCCAGGCGGAGGACTAGCGGGGGAATCACCGGGGAGCTGTTTTTT	CSARRRTSGGITGELFF
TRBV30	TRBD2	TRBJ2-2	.	TGTGCCTGGAAGACTAGCGGGGGGGCCCGCACCGGGGAGCTGTTTTTT	CAWKTSGGARTGELFF